This T cell receptor beta chain was captured by sequencing in a study of cytomegalovirus exposure and HLA in healthy donors. Whole-study findings and limits: Later work showed greater clonal expansion in HLA-associated TCR beta chains than in equally common others. Researchers catalogued approximately 160 TCR beta chains as cytomegalovirus-associated.

On this clone itself: Its antigen is unknown.

Vbeta (60) and Jbeta (13) primers were used in the PCR. Assay: immunoSEQ multiplex PCR; the TCRdb copy retains only in-frame clones and omits some. Among about 180,000 clones listed, 82% were seen once. CDR3 length equals 15 residues. Germline assignment: CDR1 MGHRA and CDR2 YSYEKL. The trim removed 0 bases at V and 3 bases at J, leaving 3 bases unmatched. This sequence joins TRBV4-1 and TRBJ2-7; 9 positions match TRBD2. The sequenced material came from PBMCs. The receptor comes from a woman aged 50 to 65 in good health and CMV-seronegative. CDR3 sequence (DNA): TGCGCCAGCAGCCAAGATAGCGGGGGAAACTACGAGCAGTACTTC. Its translation is CASSQDSGGNYEQYF.